This T cell receptor beta chain was found in a study of long-term antiretroviral therapy in people with HIV. Study findings and constraints: The study found that diversity rose after ART but stayed below transplant donor controls.

This clone came up once. Its antigen remains unidentified. Investigators performed immunoSEQ version v3.0 at survey level. Produced via immunoSEQ multiplex PCR; TCRdb's table is partial and in-frame only. The sample consists of 20,000 to 25,000 clones, about 80% of them appearing once. The clonotype comes from a man aged 25 to 45 with HIV. Specimen: unsorted PBMCs, collected 0.7 years before starting antiretroviral therapy.

The CDR3 nucleotides read TGTGCCAGCAGTTTAGCGGGGGCGTACAATGAGCAGTTCTTC. Protein product: CASSLAGAYNEQFF. The V gene is TRBV27, the J gene TRBJ2-1; weak D call: TRBD2 (7 bases). V lost 2 bases to trimming and J lost 4 bases, with 9 bases between them. CDR3 size: 14 residues. From germline, CDR1 is MNHEY and CDR2 SMNVEV (reference sequence).